The 18 T cell receptor beta chains in this list originate from one sample, sequenced in a study of T-cell memory formation after mild COVID-19. TCRdb re-called the 5' RACE reads through MiXCR, storing one row per CDR3 protein. Here the sample spans about 340,000 distinct CDR3 sequences, over 20% being singletons. Source material: PBMCs or a T cell subset sorted from them (not recorded which). The receptors derive from an adult woman who had mild COVID-19 (a few samples of this study predate the infection). Cell type and time point are not known.

This chain joins TRBV7-8 and TRBJ2-2; 9 nucleotides agree with TRBD2. CDR1 and CDR2 from the germline V gene are SGHVS and FQNEAQ. The CDR3 is made up of 20 amino acids. V was pared by 4 bases and J by 2 bases, with 17 bases of the junction left unmatched. CDR3 sequence (DNA): TGTGCCAGCAGCTCGACCGGGACTAGCTTCCCTTATCTAAACACCGGGGAGCTGTTTTTT. Translating gives CASSSTGTSFPYLNTGELFF.

This clonotype was counted a few times. This rearrangement joins TRBV11-2 to TRBJ2-7, with D maybe TRBD1 (6 bases). The CDR3 spans 15 residues. Between the trimmed V and J ends, which lost 1 base and 5 bases, there was a span of 15 bases. Germline V gene sequence: CDR1 SGHAT, CDR2 FQNNGV. The CDR3 bases are TGTGCCAGCAGCTTAGGTCTCCAGGGGAAAAACGAGCAGTACTTC. It yields the protein CASSLGLQGKNEQYF.

The chain uses TRBV7-2 and TRBJ2-7; D unresolved. The germline V and J ends were trimmed by 2 bases and 3 bases, with 11 bases remaining between them. The CDR3 totals 14 residues. Per the germline V gene, CDR1 is SGHTA and CDR2 is FQGNSA. This chain's CDR3 is CASSLRLPGYEQYF. CDR3 coding DNA: TGTGCCAGCAGCTTAAGACTCCCGGGCTACGAGCAGTACTTC.

The V and J genes are TRBV12-3 or TRBV12-4 and TRBJ1-4; D call uncertain. The CDR3 is made up of 12 amino acids. The germline V and J ends were trimmed by 6 bases and 4 bases, with 6 bases remaining between them. This CDR3 is CASSSRNEKLFF. The CDR3 DNA sequence: TGTGCCAGCAGCAGTCGTAATGAAAAACTGTTTTTT.

The V call is TRBV24-1, the J call TRBJ2-5; the D gene is possibly TRBD2 (5 bases). The V gene lost 6 bases and the J gene lost 5 bases, with 9 bases spanning the gap. Germline CDR1 reads KGHDR; CDR2 reads SFDVKD. This CDR3 is 12 amino acids long. The CDR3 sequence: CATSSGRETQYF. The DNA of the CDR3 is TGTGCCACCAGTAGCGGTCGGGAGACCCAGTACTTC.

V and J are TRBV12-3 or TRBV12-4 and TRBJ2-1, with 7 bases identical to TRBD1. The CDR3 consists of 15 residues. Trimming cost V 7 bases and J 0 bases; bases outside gene matches: 6. The CDR3 DNA reads TGTGCCAGCACCCCGACAGGGCTCTCCTACAATGAGCAGTTCTTC. This encodes CASTPTGLSYNEQFF.

CDR3 protein: CASSLSYTNEKLFF. The DNA for the CDR3 is TGCGCCAGCAGCTTGTCCTATACTAATGAAAAACTGTTTTTT. The V and J genes are TRBV5-1 and TRBJ1-4; D call uncertain. Between the trimmed V and J ends, which lost 1 base and 2 bases, there was a span of 6 bases. There are 14 residues in the CDR3. Germline V gene sequence: CDR1 SGHRS, CDR2 YFSETQ.

This sequence joins TRBV6-1 and TRBJ1-1; D gene ambiguous. Trimming left V 6 bases short and J 5 bases short, with 16 bases between. This CDR3 has 14 residues. From germline, CDR1 is MNHNS and CDR2 SASEGT. The DNA for the CDR3 is TGTGCCAGCAGCCGTACACGGCTGGAAACTGAAGCTTTCTTT. Protein product: CASSRTRLETEAFF.

This clonotype came up a few times. This chain joins TRBV18 and TRBJ2-3, with D unclear. V dropped 0 bases and J dropped 3 bases, with 7 bases sitting between them. The CDR3 totals 14 residues. Germline CDR1 is KGHSH and CDR2 is LQKENI. The CDR3 DNA reads TGTGCCAGCTCACCACCGTGGGAAACAGATACGCAGTATTTT. Translating it yields CASSPPWETDTQYF.

The gene calls are TRBV7-6 and TRBJ1-1; 7 bases fit TRBD1. This CDR3 contains 13 residues. V shed 3 bases, J shed 7 bases, and the junction held 5 bases outside the gene matches. Germline CDR1 is SGHVS and CDR2 is FNYEAQ. CDR3: CASSLTGFDEAFF. CDR3 bases: TGTGCCAGCAGCTTGACAGGGTTCGATGAAGCTTTCTTT.

The chain couples TRBV6-5 to TRBJ2-1; D gene unclear. The CDR3 extends over 13 amino acids. The germline V and J ends were trimmed by 0 bases and 9 bases, with 9 bases remaining between them. Germline V CDR1 and CDR2: MNHEY, SVGAGI. For the CDR3, the DNA is TGTGCCAGCAGTTACTCGACCCCCCCTGAGCAGTTCTTC. This encodes CASSYSTPPEQFF.

This chain connects TRBV6-1 to TRBJ1-2; 9 bases are a match to TRBD1. Germline-derived CDR1 and CDR2 are MNHNS and SASEGT. This CDR3 contains 14 residues. V dropped 5 bases and J dropped 5; count of bases not matched to a gene: 6. The CDR3 loop reads CASSRTGDAYGYTF. The CDR3 region has the DNA TGTGCCAGCAGTAGGACAGGGGATGCATATGGCTACACCTTC.

This clonotype is a singleton in its sample. V usage is TRBV7-9 and J usage is TRBJ1-2; D unclear. Germline lookup yields CDR1 SEHNR and CDR2 FQNEAQ (reference sequence). Trimming cost V 7 bases and J 4 bases, with 19 bases left between them. The CDR3 spans 15 residues. In DNA form, the CDR3 reads TGTGCCAGCAACCAACCACCCGCCAGAGGCTATGGCTACACCTTC. Its protein product is CASNQPPARGYGYTF.

This clonotype has only a few counts. This chain joins TRBV12-3 or TRBV12-4 and TRBJ1-1; D possibly corresponds to TRBD1 (6 bases). This CDR3 region has 15 residues. The V end was cut by 2 bases, the J end by 8 bases, with 18 bases between. CDR3 bases: TGTGCCAGCAGTTTATGGCTAGGGACAAAATCCGAAGCTTTCTTT. This sequence encodes CASSLWLGTKSEAFF.

The rearrangement joins TRBV2 to TRBJ2-3, with 12 bases fitting TRBD2. CDR1 is SNHLY and CDR2 is FYNNEI in the germline V gene. Unmatched junction bases numbered 7, after V lost 6 bases and J lost 6 bases. The CDR3 loop spans 15 amino acids. The CDR3 loop reads CASSVTSGGSDTQYF. Here the CDR3 DNA reads TGTGCCAGCAGCGTGACTAGCGGGGGTAGCGATACGCAGTATTTT. The variable domain in full, completed from reference TRBV2 and TRBJ2-3, reads EPEVTQTPSHQVTQMGQEVILRCVPISNHLYFYWYRQILGQKVEFLVSFYNNEISEKSEIFDDQFSVERPDGSNFTLKIRSTKLEDSAMYFCASSVTSGGSDTQYFGPGTRLTVL.

The chain employs TRBV10-3 and TRBJ2-7; maybe TRBD2 (6 bases). CDR3 length: 15 amino acids. CDR1 is ENHRY, CDR2 SYGVKD, per germline. Trimming shortened V by 3 bases and J by 0 bases, and 12 bases separated the two germline ends. CDR3 DNA: TGTGCCATCAGTGACAGTGAGCGGGTCTCCTACGAGCAGTACTTC. It specifies CAISDSERVSYEQYF.

The chain is built from TRBV7-8 and TRBJ1-2; the match to TRBD1 covers 7 bases. The CDR3 covers 16 residues. The germline CDR1 and CDR2 sequences are SGHVS and FQNEAQ. The junction had 13 bases not matched to a gene; V was cut back by 2 bases and J by 7 bases. In nucleotides, the CDR3 is TGTGCCAGCAGCTTACATGTGACAGGGATCGTAGGTGGCTACACCTTC. Protein: CASSLHVTGIVGGYTF.

This clonotype came up a few times. The chain combines TRBV6-1 with TRBJ1-2; D unresolved. Germline loops: CDR1 MNHNS, CDR2 SASEGT. Trimming took off 2 bases at V and 3 bases at J, with 10 bases between the two ends. The CDR3 loop spans 14 amino acids. CDR3 amino acids: CASSENDLDYGYTF. CDR3 DNA: TGTGCCAGCAGTGAAAACGACCTGGACTATGGCTACACCTTC.